This T cell receptor beta chain was captured by sequencing in a study of blood T cell repertoires in COVID-19. In the study's own analysis: Reference gene primers were amplified, and this amplification served to estimate nucleated cell counts. Measured with immunoSEQ multiplex PCR; TCRdb has only the in-frame clones, and not every one. That table supplies the V and J calls and clone size; D and trimming were determined from the DNA. The sample has approximately 230,000 clones, about 87% seen once. Germline CDR1 is SNHLY and CDR2 is FYNNEI. The CDR3 runs 15 residues. V lost 1 base and J 7 bases, leaving 15 bases between the germline ends.

The sequence was obtained from a young woman with COVID-19, enrolled during active disease. This sequence joins TRBV2 and TRBJ2-3; possible D gene TRBD2, 7 bases. The source material was peripheral blood. The CDR3 DNA sequence: TGTGCCAGCAGTGAAGGGGGCGGGGGCGCGTATACGCAGTATTTT. Protein sequence: CASSEGGGGAYTQYF.